Following are 15 T cell receptor beta chains from one sample sequenced in a study of shared clonotypes between healthy human individuals. Assay: immunoSEQ multiplex PCR; the TCRdb copy retains only in-frame clones and omits some. The sample includes about 450,000 clones, around three quarters seen only once; the top ten take roughly 12%. Sequencing used PBMCs. Receptors were obtained from a woman in her thirties or forties in good health. Some clones in this sample may be carry-over from other donors' samples.

This clone showed up just a few times. The chain has TRBV6-1 and TRBJ1-2; 7 nucleotides line up with TRBD1. The V and J ends lost 7 bases and 0 bases, in that order; junction bases with no gene match: 5. Germline loops: CDR1 MNHNS, CDR2 SASEGT. There are 14 residues in the CDR3. The CDR3 nucleotides read TGTGCCAGCACCGAAGGGACAGCTAACTATGGCTACACCTTC. This codes for CASTEGTANYGYTF.

The chain employs TRBV5-1 and TRBJ2-7; 13 bases fit TRBD2. Germline assignment: CDR1 SGHRS and CDR2 YFSETQ. The CDR3 is 17 residues long. V dropped 2 bases and J dropped 0; count of bases not matched to a gene: 5. CDR3 DNA: TGCGCCAGCAGCTTCTCCCGGACTAGCGGGAGCTCCTACGAGCAGTACTTC. This translates into CASSFSRTSGSSYEQYF.

V is TRBV10-3 and J is TRBJ2-1; D uncertain. The CDR3 is 12 residues long. The germline V gene encodes CDR1 ENHRY and CDR2 SYGVKD. Trimming took off 2 bases at V and 8 bases at J, with 7 bases between the two ends. CDR3 bases: TGTGCCATCAGTGAGACCGCACATGAGCAGTTCTTC. Its protein product is CAISETAHEQFF.

J is TRBJ2-6 and V is TRBV28; D perhaps matches TRBD1 (7 bases). Looked up from germline, CDR1 is MDHEN and CDR2 is SYDVKM. The CDR3 is 16 residues long. The V end lost 6 bases, the J end lost 0 bases, and 12 bases lay between the germline ends. CDR3 sequence reads: CASSGQEGSGANVLTF. The CDR3 DNA follows: TGTGCCAGCAGCGGACAGGAGGGCTCTGGGGCCAACGTCCTGACTTTC. Based on the CDR3 plus reference TRBV28 and TRBJ2-6, the full variable domain is DVKVTQSSRYLVKRTGEKVFLECVQDMDHENMFWYRQDPGLGLRLIYFSYDVKMKEKGDIPEGYSVSREKKERFSLILESASTNQTSMYLCASSGQEGSGANVLTFGAGSRLTVL.

The rearrangement uses TRBV2 and TRBJ2-1, with D hard to call. CDR3 length: 12 amino acids. Trimming took off 3 bases at V and 5 bases at J, with 5 bases between the two ends. The germline gives CDR1 SNHLY, CDR2 FYNNEI. The CDR3 spells CASSELNNEQFF. Written as DNA, the CDR3 is TGTGCCAGCAGTGAGCTTAACAATGAGCAGTTCTTC.

There are many counts of this clone. The chain combines TRBV2 with TRBJ2-7, with 9 bases aligning to TRBD1. The CDR3 length is 14 residues. V gave up 6 bases and J gave up 4 bases; unmatched junction bases: 7. CDR1 and CDR2 from the germline V gene are SNHLY and FYNNEI. CDR3 residues: CASRETGGLYEQYF. Here the CDR3 DNA reads TGTGCCAGCAGAGAGACAGGGGGTTTATACGAGCAGTACTTC.

This clone showed up just once. CDR3 residues: CASSLARARTTDTQYF. DNA of the CDR3: TGCGCCAGCAGCTTGGCCCGGGCACGAACCACAGATACGCAGTATTTT. The chain recombines TRBV5-1 with TRBJ2-3; no clear D gene. CDR3 length: 16 residues. Trimming stripped 0 bases from V and 2 bases from J, with 13 bases between. Germline V gives CDR1 SGHRS, CDR2 YFSETQ.

This clone showed up just a few times. This chain connects TRBV11-1 to TRBJ2-5, with 13 nucleotides matching TRBD2. Germline V gives CDR1 SGHAT, CDR2 FQDESV (reference sequence). The CDR3 is made up of 16 amino acids. J lost 2 bases, V lost 5 bases, and 5 bases had no gene match. The CDR3 reads CASSPQGLAGQETQYF. CDR3 in DNA: TGTGCCAGCAGCCCCCAGGGACTAGCGGGACAAGAGACCCAGTACTTC.

The chain links TRBV6-4 to TRBJ2-1, with a tentative D call TRBD1 (5 bases). V shed 5 bases and J shed 8 bases, with 16 bases lying between them. Germline V gene sequence: CDR1 MRHNA, CDR2 SNTAGT. The CDR3 length is 14 residues. The DNA for the CDR3 is TGTGCCAGCAGTCCCAGAGCGCTCAGGGATGAGCAGTTCTTC. Amino acids: CASSPRALRDEQFF.

This clone was seen ten or more times. The gene calls are TRBV9 and TRBJ2-5, with D possibly matching TRBD2 (6 bases). Trimming took 3 bases from V and 10 from J, leaving 19 bases between them. Germline V CDR1 and CDR2: SGDLS, YYNGEE. The CDR3 loop spans 14 amino acids. CDR3 coding DNA: TGTGCCAGCAGCGCCTCCGGGACGCGGGGTGGCCAGTACTTC. Encoded protein: CASSASGTRGGQYF. The full variable domain, with the rest looked up from reference TRBV9 and TRBJ2-5, is DSGVTQTPKHLITATGQRVTLRCSPRSGDLSVYWYQQSLDQGLQFLIQYYNGEERAKGNILERFSAQQFPDLHSELNLSSLELGDSALYFCASSASGTRGGQYFGPGTRLLVL.

The chain links TRBV29-1 to TRBJ2-3; D unclear. The V end lost 6 bases, the J end lost 0 bases, and 7 bases lay between the germline ends. The CDR3 has 12 amino acids. Germline CDR1 and CDR2: SQVTM and ANQGSEA. This CDR3 is CSVPKSTDTQYF. The CDR3 nucleotides read TGCAGCGTCCCGAAGAGCACAGATACGCAGTATTTT.

The chain joins TRBV2 to TRBJ2-3, with TRBD2 matching over 14 bases. CDR3 length: 17 amino acids. The V segment lost 4 bases and the J segment 3 bases; nucleotides outside the gene matches: 6. Looked up from germline, CDR1 is SNHLY and CDR2 is FYNNEI. The CDR3 is CASSVPTSGRVTDTQYF. CDR3 DNA sequence: TGTGCCAGCAGTGTCCCGACTAGCGGGAGGGTTACAGATACGCAGTATTTT.

This rearrangement joins TRBV9 to TRBJ2-5, with a weak D call TRBD1 (5 bases). The ends were cut back, 0 bases at V and 3 bases at J, with 12 bases in the middle. The CDR3 length is 15 residues. The V gene's germline CDR1 is SGDLS and CDR2 YYNGEE. CDR3 region: CASSVDGLGEETQYF. CDR3 DNA sequence: TGTGCCAGCAGCGTAGACGGGCTAGGGGAAGAGACCCAGTACTTC.

CDR3 nucleotide sequence: TGTGCCTGGAGTGTCCCTGAGGGTCACGAGCAGTACTTC. Encoded protein: CAWSVPEGHEQYF. V is TRBV30 and J is TRBJ2-5; D possibly corresponds to TRBD2 (5 bases). The end of the DNA aligns better with TRBJ2-7, so the J call may be wrong. Looked up from germline, CDR1 is GTSNPN and CDR2 is SVGIG (reference sequence). This CDR3 is built from 13 residues.

This chain's CDR3 is CASSLRGLRGETQYF. CDR3 nucleotide sequence: TGTGCCAGCAGCTTACGGGGGCTAAGAGGAGAGACCCAGTACTTC. The chain recombines TRBV11-3 with TRBJ2-5; D is tentatively TRBD1 or TRBD2 (6 bases each). The CDR3 runs 15 residues. V lost 2 bases, J lost 4 bases, and 14 bases lay in between. Germline lookup yields CDR1 SGHNT and CDR2 YENEEA.